One and the same sample provided the 21 T cell receptor beta chains below, sequenced in a study of T cell repertoires in cytomegalovirus infection. MiXCR, applied by TCRdb to the reads, yields one record per CDR3 protein. The sample lists around 770,000 distinct CDR3 sequences; roughly 29% were seen once. These TCRs' antigens remain unknown. Sample: cultured CD8+ T cells from PBMCs, taken from culture after CMV antigen stimulation. The receptors come from a human donor in good health (CMV status not recorded). Some clones in this sample may be carry-over from other donors' samples.

The rearrangement links TRBV15 to TRBJ2-7; tentatively, D is TRBD2 (6 bases). V lost 5 bases and J lost 1, with 12 bases in between. Germline values: CDR1 LNHNV, CDR2 YYDKDF (reference sequence). The CDR3 is made up of 14 amino acids. The CDR3 bases are TGTGCCACCAGCTCCAGGCGGGGTTCCTACGAGCAGTACTTC. This encodes CATSSRRGSYEQYF.

The V gene is TRBV5-1, the J gene TRBJ2-1; 12 bases match TRBD1. This CDR3 region has 15 residues. Trimming cost V 3 bases and J 8 bases; bases outside gene matches: 6. The germline gives CDR1 SGHRS, CDR2 YFSETQ. CDR3: CASSSPGTGGDEQFF. The CDR3 DNA sequence: TGCGCCAGCAGCTCCCCCGGGACAGGGGGCGATGAGCAGTTCTTC.

This chain links TRBV7-2 with TRBJ2-3; 7 bases are shared with TRBD1. The germline V gene encodes CDR1 SGHTA and CDR2 FQGNSA. This CDR3 has 14 residues. V lost 3 bases to trimming and J lost 5 bases; unmatched junction nucleotides: 5. CDR3 bases: TGTGCCAGCAGCTTCGGACAGGAGATAGATACGCAGTATTTT. Protein sequence: CASSFGQEIDTQYF.

The V call is TRBV6-6, the J call TRBJ2-3; D assignment may be TRBD1 or TRBD2 (5 bases each). V lost 2 bases to trimming and J lost 6 bases, with 15 bases between them. The CDR3 length is 15 residues. The germline V gene encodes CDR1 MNHNY and CDR2 SVGAGI (reference sequence). The CDR3, as DNA: TGTGCCAGCAGTTACGACGGGGCCTCGCGGGATACGCAGTATTTT. Protein product: CASSYDGASRDTQYF.

This clonotype was counted a few times. This chain's CDR3 is CASSLRQIGHPEAFF. In DNA, the CDR3 is TGTGCCAGCAGCTTAAGGCAGATAGGACACCCTGAAGCTTTCTTT. The V and J genes are TRBV7-6 and TRBJ1-1, with D possibly being TRBD1 (5 bases). Trimming shortened V by 2 bases and J by 6 bases, and 16 bases separated the two germline ends. Germline loops: CDR1 SGHVS, CDR2 FNYEAQ. The CDR3 consists of 15 residues.

J is TRBJ2-5 and V is TRBV19; TRBD1 agrees at 7 bases. The V gene end was trimmed by 5 bases and the J gene end by 5 bases; junction bases not matched to a gene: 8. Germline CDR1 is LNHDA and CDR2 is SQIVND (reference sequence). This CDR3 comprises 14 residues. CDR3 sequence (DNA): TGTGCCAGTAGTGGGGAGACAGGGATGGAGACCCAGTACTTC. Amino acids: CASSGETGMETQYF.

The V gene is TRBV12-3 or TRBV12-4, the J gene TRBJ1-1; 7 bases line up with TRBD1. Germline trimming cut 6 bases from V and 1 base from J; bases unmatched to any gene: 8. There are 15 residues in the CDR3. CDR3 residues: CASSHRGVGNTEAFF. In nucleotides, the CDR3 is TGTGCCAGCAGCCACAGGGGTGTCGGGAACACTGAAGCTTTCTTT.

CDR3 coding DNA: TGTGCCAGCAGGGGTAGGCTAAGTGATACGCAGTATTTT. This encodes CASRGRLSDTQYF. The chain links TRBV12-3 or TRBV12-4 to TRBJ2-3; D not certain. Trimming pared 6 bases from V and 6 bases from J, leaving 13 bases between. The length of the CDR3 is 13 residues.

The chain links TRBV7-9 to TRBJ2-5, with D possibly being TRBD1 or TRBD2 (5 bases each). This CDR3 contains 15 residues. The germline V gene encodes CDR1 SEHNR and CDR2 FQNEAQ (reference sequence). Between the trimmed V and J ends, which lost 5 bases and 2 bases, there was a span of 15 bases. CDR3 region: CASSGDPRVQETQYF. CDR3 DNA: TGTGCCAGCAGCGGGGACCCTCGGGTACAAGAGACCCAGTACTTC.

The gene calls are TRBV12-3 or TRBV12-4 and TRBJ2-3, with 15 bases aligning to TRBD2. This CDR3 is 18 amino acids long. Trimming cost V 5 bases and J 2 bases; bases outside gene matches: 8. This CDR3 is CASSHGLAGGRDTDTQYF. CDR3 DNA sequence: TGTGCCAGCAGTCATGGACTAGCGGGGGGGCGTGACACAGATACGCAGTATTTT.

V is TRBV7-9 and J is TRBJ2-7; 12 positions match TRBD2. This CDR3 spans 15 amino acids. With 6 bases clipped from V and 5 bases from J, the junction kept 8 bases outside the gene matches. From germline, CDR1 is SEHNR and CDR2 FQNEAQ (reference sequence). CDR3 protein: CASSLLAGGLNEQYF. CDR3 sequence (DNA): TGTGCCAGCAGTCTCCTAGCGGGGGGGCTCAACGAGCAGTACTTC.

The genes are TRBV7-9 and TRBJ2-7; D may be TRBD2 (5 bases). The CDR3 totals 11 residues. Germline loops: CDR1 SEHNR, CDR2 FQNEAQ (reference sequence). V was shortened by 1 base and J by 9 bases, with 7 bases between the two germline ends. CDR3 amino acids: CASSLEGRQYF. The CDR3 coding sequence is TGTGCCAGCAGCTTAGAAGGGAGGCAGTACTTC.

This sequence joins TRBV29-1 and TRBJ1-1; D is uncertain. V lost 5 bases and J lost 3, with 10 bases in between. The V gene's germline CDR1 is SQVTM and CDR2 ANQGSEA. The CDR3 extends over 12 amino acids. CDR3 amino acids: CSVLNWDTEAFF. The CDR3 nucleotides read TGCAGCGTTTTAAACTGGGACACTGAAGCTTTCTTT.

J is TRBJ1-1 and V is TRBV6-6, with unresolved D. Germline V gives CDR1 MNHNY, CDR2 SVGAGI (reference sequence). CDR3 length: 14 residues. The V end was cut by 4 bases, the J end by 1 base, with 10 bases between. The CDR3 loop reads CASSSFLGNTEAFF. The CDR3 nucleotides are TGTGCCAGCAGTTCCTTTTTGGGGAACACTGAAGCTTTCTTT.

The sample holds a few counts of this clonotype. The rearrangement links TRBV20-1 to TRBJ2-3; possibly TRBD1 for D (5 bases). The V and J ends lost 0 bases and 0 bases respectively, with 10 bases between them. Germline loops: CDR1 DFQATT, CDR2 SNEGSKA (reference sequence). CDR3 length: 15 residues. The CDR3 bases are TGCAGTGCTAGAGATCTAGGGGATAGCACAGATACGCAGTATTTT. Protein product: CSARDLGDSTDTQYF.

This rearrangement joins TRBV29-1 to TRBJ2-1; 13 bases agree with TRBD2. The CDR3 length is 14 residues. The germline CDR1 and CDR2 sequences are SQVTM and ANQGSEA. With 4 bases clipped from V and 6 bases from J, the junction kept 3 bases outside the gene matches. This chain's CDR3 is CSVVTSGGINEQFF. The CDR3 nucleotides are TGCAGCGTTGTGACTAGCGGGGGGATCAATGAGCAGTTCTTC.

This clonotype was counted between two and nine times. This sequence joins TRBV6-1 and TRBJ2-3; 11 nucleotides line up with TRBD2. Germline V gene sequence: CDR1 MNHNS, CDR2 SASEGT. The J segment lost 1 base and the V segment lost 7 bases, leaving 4 bases of the junction unmatched. The CDR3 has 15 residues. The CDR3 sequence is CASNLLAGGTDTQYF. CDR3 in DNA: TGTGCCAGCAATCTACTAGCGGGGGGCACAGATACGCAGTATTTT.

This clonotype showed up many times. This chain connects TRBV5-6 to TRBJ1-5; D is unresolved. CDR3 size: 14 residues. Germline-derived CDR1 and CDR2 are SGHDT and YYEEEE. V gave up 0 bases and J gave up 5 bases, with 9 bases separating them. Here the CDR3 DNA reads TGTGCCAGCAGCTTGGGGGGAGCTTATCAGCCCCAGCATTTT. As protein: CASSLGGAYQPQHF.

The chain's CDR3 is CASGGVRDRPIYEQYV. Written as DNA, the CDR3 is TGTGCCAGCGGTGGAGTCCGGGACAGGCCCATCTACGAGCAGTACGTC. V usage is TRBV6-2 or TRBV6-3 and J usage is TRBJ2-7, with 8 positions matching TRBD1. The germline CDR1 and CDR2 sequences are MNHEY and SVGEGT. The CDR3 extends over 16 amino acids. Trimming at V came to 8 bases and at J to 3 bases, leaving 15 bases not matched to a gene.

This clonotype appeared many times. The chain couples TRBV7-2 to TRBJ1-1; 7 bases align to TRBD1. Germline values: CDR1 SGHTA, CDR2 FQGNSA. After removal of 5 bases from V and 4 bases from J, the junction contained 4 bases not matched to a gene. CDR3 length: 13 amino acids. The chain's CDR3 is CASSEGTVTEAFF. CDR3 bases: TGTGCCAGCAGCGAGGGGACAGTCACTGAAGCTTTCTTT. The variable domain in full, completed from reference TRBV7-2 and TRBJ1-1, reads GAGVSQSPSNKVTEKGKDVELRCDPISGHTALYWYRQSLGQGLEFLIYFQGNSAPDKSGLPSDRFSAERTGGSVSTLTIQRTQQEDSAVYLCASSEGTVTEAFFGQGTRLTVV.

The chain uses TRBV5-5 and TRBJ2-3; no clear D. This CDR3 has 17 residues. CDR1 and CDR2 (germline): SGHKS, YYEKEE (reference sequence). V shed 4 bases and J shed 4 bases, with 22 bases lying between them. CDR3 region: CASSTTPRPVEADTQYF. The CDR3 DNA follows: TGTGCCAGCAGCACCACCCCGAGGCCTGTAGAGGCAGATACGCAGTATTTT.